A single sample is the source of the 10 T cell receptor beta chains below, sequenced in a study of shared clonotypes between healthy human individuals. Libraries were prepared by immunoSEQ multiplex PCR; TCRdb keeps only in-frame clonotypes and omits some of them. Counted here are around 990,000 clones, around three quarters occurring once; the ten biggest clones make up roughly 0.9%. Sequencing was done on a sample of memory CD4+ T cells from PBMCs. Specified subset: CD45RA-negative fraction. These receptors were obtained from a man aged 18 to 35 in good health. Some clones in this sample may be carry-over from other donors' samples.

The V gene is TRBV4-2, the J gene TRBJ2-5; 8 bases are shared with TRBD2. Germline V CDR1 and CDR2: LGHNA, YNFKEQ. The CDR3 has 15 residues. V lost 5 bases and J lost 2; bases outside the gene matches: 7. The CDR3 DNA reads as TGTGCCAGCAGCACCCGGGAGGGCCCTCAAGAGACCCAGTACTTC. It codes for CASSTREGPQETQYF.

The chain carries TRBV4-3 and TRBJ2-7; D is unresolved. The CDR3 spans 17 residues. Trimming left V 0 bases short and J 9 bases short, with 24 bases between. Germline values: CDR1 LGHNA, CDR2 YSLEER. The CDR3 is CASSQDIPSRGELGQYF. The CDR3 region has the DNA TGCGCCAGCAGCCAAGATATCCCCTCACGTGGGGAATTGGGGCAGTACTTC.

V gene TRBV10-1 combines with J gene TRBJ1-1, with D tentatively TRBD1 (6 bases). The CDR3 extends over 15 amino acids. Trimming stripped 2 bases from V and 7 bases from J, with 17 bases between. Looked up from germline, CDR1 is WNHNN and CDR2 is SYGVQD (reference sequence). CDR3 amino acids: CASSEARTASFEAFF. CDR3 in DNA: TGCGCCAGCAGTGAGGCACGGACAGCATCATTTGAAGCTTTCTTT.

The V call is TRBV7-9, the J call TRBJ1-3; 7 bases fit TRBD1. The CDR3 loop spans 14 amino acids. Trimming cost V 6 bases and J 1 base; bases outside gene matches: 3. Germline V gene lookup returns CDR1 SEHNR and CDR2 FQNEAQ (reference sequence). CDR3 loop: CASRAGGSGNTIYF. CDR3 nucleotides: TGTGCCAGCAGGGCAGGGGGATCTGGAAACACCATATATTTT.

This clone was recorded only once. This rearrangement joins TRBV9 to TRBJ2-1; 8 bases are shared with TRBD1. CDR1 is SGDLS and CDR2 is YYNGEE in the germline V gene. This CDR3 comprises 14 residues. With 2 bases clipped from V and 10 bases from J, the junction kept 8 bases outside the gene matches. The CDR3 loop is CASSVVAGGGEQFF. The CDR3 nucleotides are TGTGCCAGCAGCGTTGTGGCAGGGGGCGGGGAGCAGTTCTTC.

The J gene is TRBJ2-3, the V gene TRBV2, with 13 bases lining up with TRBD2. Unmatched junction bases numbered 2, after V lost 6 bases and J lost 5 bases. The CDR3 has 14 residues. Germline V lookup: CDR1 SNHLY, CDR2 FYNNEI. CDR3 nucleotides: TGTGCCAGCAGGGGGACTAGCGGGATAGATACGCAGTATTTT. Its protein is CASRGTSGIDTQYF. The full variable domain, in which reference TRBV2 and TRBJ2-3 provide the parts outside the CDR3, is EPEVTQTPSHQVTQMGQEVILRCVPISNHLYFYWYRQILGQKVEFLVSFYNNEISEKSEIFDDQFSVERPDGSNFTLKIRSTKLEDSAMYFCASRGTSGIDTQYFGPGTRLTVL.

Details on this clone: Other DNA sequences in this specimen translate into the identical CDR3. This rearrangement joins TRBV2 to TRBJ1-5; D is unresolved. Deletions cut 8 bases from V and 0 bases from J, with 8 bases between. This CDR3 spans 13 amino acids. From germline, CDR1 is SNHLY and CDR2 FYNNEI. The CDR3 nucleotides read TGTGCCAGCCGTGGGAATAGCAATCAGCCCCAGCATTTT. Translation: CASRGNSNQPQHF.

The rearrangement uses TRBV6-6 and TRBJ1-5; D remains unclear. Germline CDR1 is MNHNY and CDR2 is SVGAGI (reference sequence). CDR3 length equals 12 residues. Trimming shortened V by 5 bases and J by 7 bases, and 9 bases separated the two germline ends. The CDR3 DNA sequence: TGTGCCAGCAGTCCCGGTGGCCAGCCCCAGCATTTT. Its protein product is CASSPGGQPQHF.

This sequence joins TRBV10-3 and TRBJ2-7; 9 bases align to TRBD1. The CDR3 covers 15 residues. The germline V gene encodes CDR1 ENHRY and CDR2 SYGVKD. The junction had 9 bases not matched to a gene; V was cut back by 5 bases and J by 4 bases. The CDR3 DNA follows: TGTGCCATCAGTCCGTCGGGACAGGGCGAATACGAGCAGTACTTC. Translating it yields CAISPSGQGEYEQYF.

This clone appeared a single time. CDR3 amino acids: CASRPRDLWSYEQYF. As DNA, the CDR3 is TGTGCCAGCAGACCTCGGGACTTATGGTCCTACGAGCAGTACTTC. This chain links TRBV5-8 with TRBJ2-7; perhaps TRBD2 as D (6 bases). Trimming took 5 bases from V and 1 from J, leaving 16 bases between them. The CDR3 sequence is 15 residues long. CDR1 is SGHTS, CDR2 YDEGEE, per germline.